This entry describes one T cell receptor beta chain. The clone's antigen remains unknown. Qualities for individual bases were not recorded, and no much larger clone is one base off. Library creation used the immunoSEQ multiplex PCR assay. RNA was extracted from all samples and reverse transcribed into cDNA as template for TCR sequencing. First-strand cDNA was synthesized with SuperScript III using a 2:1 mix of oligo-dT and random hexamers. A synthetic immune receptor repertoire was used to measure amplification bias, and any remaining bias was corrected computationally. The paper's processing steps were these. After raw reads were preprocessed to remove errors, the CDR3 was defined following IMGT conventions as running from the conserved cysteine to phenylalanine. Clonality was computed by normalizing Shannon entropy by log2 of the number of productive unique TCRs and subtracting the result from 1. Whether each scalp clone was CD4 or CD8 was inferred by checking scalp TCRbeta sequences against the CD4 and CD8 repertoires from sorted blood. Imported from immuneACCESS, the table was reduced by TCRdb to in-frame sequences with V and J called. These copies leave out some clones; in studies compared against another copy, an unresolved V gene accounts for under half, and the cause of the remainder is not known. V, J and clone size derive from that table, while D and trimming were established from the DNA sequence. The sample yields 200,000 to 250,000 clones; 50% to 60% were counted once. The ten largest clones add up to 0.4% to 0.55% of the sample.

The sample's time point label, in plain terms: baseline before oral tofacitinib. Lesional scalp punch biopsies and peripheral blood were collected from alopecia areata patients. After PBMCs were isolated by density centrifugation and stained for CD3, CD4 and CD8, a FACSAria was used to sort CD4+ and CD8+ T cells. The data belong to a study of CD8+ T cells in alopecia areata listed by TCRdb under 2018. Concerning the study at large: Treated patients were enrolled in an open-label pilot trial of oral tofacitinib at 5 to 10 mg twice daily for moderate-to-severe alopecia areata. Biopsies were taken from tofacitinib-treated patients at baseline and again at 4 and 24 weeks into treatment, and several of those patients also had a later scalp biopsy. Patients stayed on tofacitinib for 6 to 18 months and then had 6 months of follow-up off drug so that delayed response and recurrence could be assessed. Amplification of TCRbeta CDR3 regions was done by immunoSEQ multiplex PCR using 35 Vbeta forward primers and 13 Jbeta reverse primers. Scalp clonality was compared across normal scalp (n=4), patchy alopecia areata scalp (n=8), and alopecia totalis/universalis scalp (n=8). Scalp tissue and sorted CD4+ and CD8+ peripheral blood T cells from patchy and totalis/universalis alopecia areata patients and from healthy controls were covered by human TCRbeta sequencing. In both human patients and the C3H/HeJ mouse model, the study applied high-throughput TCRbeta sequencing to look at T cell clonal expansion in alopecia areata. The RNA source kit depended on sample type: the PAXgene miRNA kit for fixed scalp, the miRNeasy kit for PBMCs, and the RNeasy kit for mouse skin.

CDR1 and CDR2, looked up from the germline V gene, are SGHRS and YFSETQ. The CDR3 goes from the cysteine to the phenylalanine over 15 residues. The entry retains the CDR3 DNA only, 45 bases that are in frame from base 1. V ends up 4 bases short and J 2 bases short, with an unmatched junction base count of 4. The research as a whole found: Compared with normal scalp, lesional scalp had higher clonality and more expanded CD8+ clones, particularly in alopecia totalis/universalis, a pattern that suggests antigenic drive. Resident alphabeta T cells in normal human skin are also sequenced, complicating scalp TCR repertoire analysis, unlike mouse skin dominated by gammadelta T cells. TCR sequences shared between patients were less clear than in mice, possibly partly because of HLA diversity in the patient population.

The material was CD4+ T cells sorted from blood, obtained at week 0. The clonotype comes from a human donor with alopecia areata. Rearrangement joined TRBV5-1 to TRBJ2-3; TRBD2 fits 10 bases in the junction. CDR3 loop: CASSAGLAYTDTQYF. The nucleotides are TGCGCCAGCAGCGCGGGACTAGCGTACACAGATACGCAGTATTTT.